The next 18 T cell receptor beta chains were all read from a single sample in a study of PD-1 blockade in classical Hodgkin lymphoma. Profiled with immunoSEQ multiplex PCR; TCRdb holds only in-frame clones, not every one. The sample holds approximately 27,000 clones; less than 75% are singletons and the top ten take over 25%. Patients all relapsed after autologous stem cell transplantation, and there was variation in brentuximab vedotin exposure. Here the sequenced sample was peripheral blood mononuclear cells (PBMCs), taken before the second cycle of nivolumab. The source of these receptors is a human donor with classical Hodgkin lymphoma.

This sequence joins TRBV19 and TRBJ2-2; D gene unclear. The CDR3 length is 14 residues. The germline V gene has CDR1 LNHDA and CDR2 SQIVND (reference sequence). The V end lost 3 bases, the J end lost 4 bases, and 9 bases lay between the germline ends. In DNA, the CDR3 is TGTGCCAGTAGTATTTTAGTCTTCACCGGGGAGCTGTTTTTT. Residues: CASSILVFTGELFF.

The CDR3 here is CASSQHSGSSYNEQFF. CDR3 nucleotides: TGTGCCAGCAGTCAACATAGCGGCAGCTCCTACAATGAGCAGTTCTTC. The rearrangement links TRBV6-6 to TRBJ2-1, with D possibly matching TRBD2 (6 bases). Looked up from germline, CDR1 is MNHNY and CDR2 is SVGAGI (reference sequence). With 5 bases removed from V and 0 bases from J, the gap between germline ends came to 14 bases. The CDR3 has 16 amino acids.

The CDR3 nucleotides are TGTGCCAGCACCTTTAGGGGGATGGGGCCCGGGGAGCTGTTTTTT. Translated, it gives CASTFRGMGPGELFF. The chain uses TRBV7-2 and TRBJ2-2; weak D call: TRBD1 (6 bases). In germline, CDR1 is SGHTA, CDR2 FQGNSA. V gave up 7 bases and J gave up 6 bases, with 18 bases separating them. CDR3 length: 15 residues.

This chain uses TRBV6-5 with TRBJ2-1; 11 nucleotides match TRBD2. The V gene end was trimmed by 2 bases and the J gene end by 5 bases; junction bases not matched to a gene: 2. CDR3 size: 15 residues. The germline V gene encodes CDR1 MNHEY and CDR2 SVGAGI. CDR3 sequence (DNA): TGTGCCAGCAGTTACGGGACTAGCGGCCACAATGAGCAGTTCTTC. The encoded protein is CASSYGTSGHNEQFF.

This clone was counted at least ten times. This rearrangement joins TRBV6-5 to TRBJ1-2, with 9 bases fitting TRBD1. This CDR3 has 14 amino acids. Trimming took 2 bases from V and 3 from J; bases not matched to a gene: 1. CDR1 MNHEY and CDR2 SVGAGI come from the germline V gene. The CDR3 loop reads CASSYRDRDYGYTF. In nucleotides, the CDR3 is TGTGCCAGCAGTTACCGGGACAGGGACTATGGCTACACCTTC.

The chain carries TRBV2 and TRBJ2-4; 12 bases match TRBD2. This CDR3 has 15 residues. Per germline, CDR1 SNHLY and CDR2 FYNNEI. With V trimmed by 9 bases and J by 0 bases, 3 bases remained unmatched. The CDR3 DNA sequence: TGTGCCAGACGGGGACTAGCGGGAGCCAAAAACATTCAGTACTTC. Translated, it gives CARRGLAGAKNIQYF.

The chain has TRBV7-9 and TRBJ2-1; TRBD1 agrees at 7 bases. Germline CDR1 SEHNR, CDR2 FQNEAQ (reference sequence). V dropped 5 bases and J dropped 1; count of bases not matched to a gene: 17. This CDR3 has 19 amino acids. The CDR3 region has the DNA TGTGCCAGCAGCAAAACAGGGGCCGCACGGGGCACATCCTACAATGAGCAGTTCTTC. Protein sequence: CASSKTGAARGTSYNEQFF.

The chain links TRBV6-5 to TRBJ2-7; D is ambiguous. The germline V gene has CDR1 MNHEY and CDR2 SVGAGI. CDR3 length: 12 residues. The V end lost 5 bases, the J end lost 1 base, and 6 bases lay between the germline ends. The CDR3 region has the DNA TGTGCCAGCAGTACAACTTCCTACGAGCAGTACTTC. It yields the protein CASSTTSYEQYF.

The chain links TRBV28 to TRBJ2-2; D call uncertain. The CDR3 runs to 16 residues. Looked up from germline, CDR1 is MDHEN and CDR2 is SYDVKM. V lost 2 bases and J 6 bases, leaving 16 bases between the germline ends. In nucleotides, the CDR3 is TGTGCCAGCAGTTTAGGACGGCTGAACGCAGCCGGGGAGCTGTTTTTT. It specifies CASSLGRLNAAGELFF.

This chain connects TRBV28 to TRBJ1-2; 7 bases are a match to TRBD1. The CDR3 has 12 amino acids. Trimming cost V 5 bases and J 8 bases; bases outside gene matches: 5. Germline V gene sequence: CDR1 MDHEN, CDR2 SYDVKM. CDR3 nucleotides: TGTGCCAGCAGTACAGGGGTGCGGGGCTACACCTTC. Protein: CASSTGVRGYTF.

The J gene is TRBJ1-1, the V gene TRBV18, with a possible D match to TRBD1 (6 bases). V lost 2 bases to trimming and J lost 4 bases, with 17 bases between them. Germline CDR1 reads KGHSH; CDR2 reads LQKENI. The CDR3 covers 16 residues. CDR3 DNA sequence: TGTGCCAGCTCACCAGGTTTTGCCAGGGGAGGCACTGAAGCTTTCTTT. Amino acid sequence: CASSPGFARGGTEAFF. Variable domain in full (rest from reference TRBV18 and TRBJ1-1): NAGVMQNPRHLVRRRGQEARLRCSPMKGHSHVYWYRQLPEEGLKFMVYLQKENIIDESGMPKERFSAEFPKEGPSILRIQQVVRGDSAAYFCASSPGFARGGTEAFFGQGTRLTVV.

This chain joins TRBV5-6 and TRBJ1-1; 8 bases map to TRBD1. The V gene end was trimmed by 2 bases and the J gene end by 1 base; junction bases not matched to a gene: 4. The CDR3 spans 15 residues. Per the germline V gene, CDR1 is SGHDT and CDR2 is YYEEEE. CDR3 DNA sequence: TGTGCCAGCAGCTTCCCAGGGGGCACGAACACTGAAGCTTTCTTT. It yields the protein CASSFPGGTNTEAFF.

The rearrangement links TRBV5-1 to TRBJ1-1; 8 bases fit TRBD1. J gave up 3 bases and V 4 bases, and 11 bases lay outside the gene matches. This CDR3 is 16 amino acids long. CDR1 is SGHRS and CDR2 is YFSETQ in the germline V gene. CDR3 amino acids: CASSLGQGHGDTEAFF. The CDR3 nucleotides read TGCGCCAGCAGCCTAGGACAGGGTCATGGAGACACTGAAGCTTTCTTT.

The chain has TRBV4-1 and TRBJ2-1; no definite D call. Germline V lookup: CDR1 MGHRA, CDR2 YSYEKL. V was trimmed by 0 bases and J by 2 bases, leaving 8 bases between them. The CDR3 sequence is 15 residues long. The CDR3, as DNA: TGCGCCAGCAGCCAAGATCTAGGGCCCTACAATGAGCAGTTCTTC. It codes for CASSQDLGPYNEQFF.

This rearrangement joins TRBV5-5 to TRBJ1-3; D uncertain. The germline CDR1 and CDR2 sequences are SGHKS and YYEKEE (reference sequence). V was pared by 0 bases and J by 3 bases, with 4 bases between. The CDR3 is 13 amino acids. CDR3 coding DNA: TGTGCCAGCAGCTTGGAGGTTGGAAACACCATATATTTT. As protein: CASSLEVGNTIYF.

The rearrangement joins TRBV18 to TRBJ2-7; D is uncertain. Trimming cost V 5 bases and J 4 bases, with 9 bases left between them. CDR1 and CDR2 from the germline V gene are KGHSH and LQKENI. The CDR3 length is 12 residues. The CDR3 loop reads CASSAGSYEQYV. CDR3 DNA: TGTGCCAGCTCAGCAGGATCATACGAGCAGTACGTC.

The V and J genes are TRBV6-5 and TRBJ2-7, with 11 positions matching TRBD2. The CDR3 covers 16 residues. J lost 2 bases, V lost 1 base, and 4 bases had no gene match. From germline, CDR1 is MNHEY and CDR2 SVGAGI. In DNA, the CDR3 is TGTGCCAGCAGTTACTTTACTAGCGGGAGTCCCTACGAGCAGTACTTC. This sequence encodes CASSYFTSGSPYEQYF.

The genes are TRBV18 and TRBJ1-1; D call uncertain. V shed 3 bases and J shed 0 bases, with 5 bases lying between them. Germline V CDR1 and CDR2: KGHSH, LQKENI. This CDR3 has 13 residues. The CDR3 here is CASSPTMNTEAFF. In DNA form, the CDR3 reads TGTGCCAGCTCACCGACAATGAACACTGAAGCTTTCTTT. Full variable domain (remainder filled in from reference TRBV18 and TRBJ1-1): NAGVMQNPRHLVRRRGQEARLRCSPMKGHSHVYWYRQLPEEGLKFMVYLQKENIIDESGMPKERFSAEFPKEGPSILRIQQVVRGDSAAYFCASSPTMNTEAFFGQGTRLTVV.